This T cell receptor beta chain was identified in a study of T cell responses to AZD1222 COVID-19 vaccine. About the research overall: Analyses pooled second doses at about 4 or about 12 weeks. General study findings and limits: Spike was spanned by vaccine-associated CD4 TCRs, which were dominant at 160-218 and 743-854.

For this clone: As yet, its antigen is unknown.

The CDR3 length is 14 residues. The germline V gene encodes CDR1 MNHEY and CDR2 SVGAGI. The V segment lost 5 bases and the J segment 3 bases; nucleotides outside the gene matches: 4. The repertoire was sequenced with immunoSEQ multiplex PCR; TCRdb's copy has only in-frame clones and lacks some. The table has about 97,000 clones, 70% to 90% seen once. This chain joins TRBV6-5 and TRBJ2-3, with TRBD2 matching 8 bases. The receptor comes from an adult in good health. This sample comprised peripheral blood, obtained on day 0 of AZD1222 vaccination. The chain's CDR3 is CASSPGLVTDTQYF. For the CDR3, the DNA is TGTGCCAGCAGTCCGGGACTAGTGACAGATACGCAGTATTTT.